The present T cell receptor (beta chain) was sequenced within a study of response to subunit inactivated influenza vaccine. TCRdb re-analysed the RT-PCR reads in MiXCR, keeping a single row per CDR3 protein. Here the sample spans roughly 700,000 distinct CDR3 sequences, approximately 15% being singletons. With 0 bases removed from V and 4 bases from J, the gap between germline ends came to 16 bases. In germline, CDR1 is SGHRS, CDR2 YFSETQ. The CDR3 spans 16 residues. General observations from the study: It was the authors' suggestion that each seasonal influenza vaccination recruits few new T cells.

This clonotype has a handful of counts. Its antigen is undetermined. V is TRBV5-1 and J is TRBJ2-5; D is undetermined. This TCR derives from a man in his forties or fifties who received an inactivated influenza vaccine. The sample consisted of PBMCs from blood, taken less than 15 days before vaccination. In DNA form, the CDR3 reads TGCGCCAGCAGCTTGGATCGTGGGAAGTCGCGAGAGACCCAGTACTTC. Its translation is CASSLDRGKSRETQYF.